This T cell receptor beta chain was sequenced for a study of post-analysis software for immune sequencing data. Trimming left V 5 bases short and J 0 bases short, with 20 bases between. This CDR3 has 17 amino acids. CDR1 is DFQATT, CDR2 SNEGSKA, per germline (reference sequence). cDNA libraries of TCR beta carried unique molecular identifiers. MiXCR, applied by TCRdb to the PCR reads, yields one record per CDR3 protein. There are roughly 150,000 distinct CDR3 sequences in the sample; roughly 34% occur only once, and under 30% lies in the top ten. The chain recombines TRBV20-1 with TRBJ2-1, with a possible D match to TRBD2 (7 bases). The starting material was blood, obtained after autologous hematopoietic stem cell transplantation. The TCR originated in a girl under 18 with multiple sclerosis. CDR3 bases: TGCAGTGCTCTAAGGGGGGGAGCTAGAAGCTCCTACAATGAGCAGTTCTTC. Translation gives CSALRGGARSSYNEQFF.